A single T cell receptor (beta chain) is shown here with its context. Looked up from germline, CDR1 is SGDLS and CDR2 is YYNGEE. This CDR3 is built from 14 residues. V lost 0 bases, J lost 2 bases, and 9 bases lay in between. The authors negatively isolated CD8+ and CD4+ T cells and FACS-enriched TEMRA cells. It was with random hexamers that roughly 0.45 to 1 ug RNA was reverse transcribed. Each CDR3 protein gets one entry after TCRdb re-called the immunoSEQ multiplex PCR reads with MiXCR. The sample yields more than 80,000 distinct CDR3 sequences, around 94% seen once. This record belongs to a study of CD8 T cells in Susac syndrome.

The sequence derives from a human donor with Susac syndrome. Sequencing was done on a sample of CD8+ T cells from PBMCs. The rearrangement uses TRBV9 and TRBJ2-7; D is perhaps TRBD1 (6 bases). In DNA form, the CDR3 reads TGTGCCAGCAGCGTAGGGGCAGGGGCCTACGAGCAGTACTTC. Translating gives CASSVGAGAYEQYF.